This record covers a single TCR beta chain. This sample is part of a study of cytomegalovirus exposure and HLA in healthy donors. Researchers ran the PCR with 60 Vbeta and 13 Jbeta primers. Some clones are missing from TCRdb's copy, which holds only in-frame ones; the method was immunoSEQ multiplex PCR. The table has some 140,000 clones, around 75% seen once; the top ten hold 2.5% to 3.5%. Germline CDR1 is MNHEY and CDR2 is SVGAGI. This CDR3 is built from 14 residues. V dropped 6 bases and J dropped 4 bases, with 14 bases sitting between them. The origin of this receptor is a female donor in good health and CMV-seronegative. The chain couples TRBV6-5 to TRBJ2-3; possible D gene TRBD2, 6 bases. The sequencing input was PBMCs. CDR3 amino acids: CASSDGGYADTQYF. The CDR3 region has the DNA TGTGCCAGCAGCGACGGGGGTTATGCAGATACGCAGTATTTT.